This TCR beta chain was documented in a study of blood T cell repertoires in COVID-19. Turning to the study itself: Researchers got acute and convalescent COVID-19 samples from the United States, Italy and Spain. PBMCs, B-cell-depleted T cells, or T cells provided the cDNA or gDNA that made up the material.

Per the germline V gene, CDR1 is LNHDA and CDR2 is SQIVND (reference sequence). The CDR3 is 14 residues long. The V segment lost 8 bases and the J segment 5 bases; nucleotides outside the gene matches: 11. Seattle patients were enrolled while actively infected and followed longitudinally. Authors' data handling: Amplification of reference gene primers was used by the study to estimate nucleated cell counts. Clones were sequenced by immunoSEQ multiplex PCR, and TCRdb holds only the in-frame ones, with some missing. For V, J and clone size, that table is used; D and trimming come from the DNA. This table holds 150,000 or so clones, more than 85% found once.

The origin of this receptor is a woman aged 60-70 years with COVID-19, enrolled during active disease. Sequencing was performed on peripheral blood. The chain has TRBV19 and TRBJ1-2, with TRBD1 identical over 7 bases. CDR3 amino acids: CASLWQGGTYGYTF. The CDR3 nucleotides read TGTGCCAGTCTCTGGCAGGGGGGCACATATGGCTACACCTTC.